The 2 T cell receptor beta chains below come from one sample, sequenced in a study of shared clonotypes between healthy human individuals. This table comes from immunoSEQ multiplex PCR, and its TCRdb copy is limited to in-frame clones, with some not included. Of fewer than 2.5 million clones in the sample, approximately 94% were seen once. Sequencing was carried out using naive CD4+ T cells from PBMCs. Subset meaning: CD45RA+ positively selected. Receptor source: a man aged 18 to 35 in good health. Some clones in this sample may be carry-over from other donors' samples.

CDR3 region: CASTLANEQYF. CDR3 bases: TGTGCCAGCACCCTAGCGAACGAGCAGTACTTC. V gene TRBV5-4 combines with J gene TRBJ2-7, with D perhaps TRBD2 (6 bases). CDR3 length: 11 residues. CDR1 and CDR2 (germline): SGHNT, YYREEE (reference sequence). Trimming took 6 bases from V and 5 from J, leaving 9 bases between them.

This clone has just one count. The chain is built from TRBV25-1 and TRBJ1-1; 9 bases are shared with TRBD1. CDR3 length: 14 residues. CDR1 and CDR2 from the germline V gene are MGHDK and SYGVNS. J was trimmed by 4 bases and V by 7 bases; bases with no gene match: 7. The CDR3 loop is CASTRTGVVTEAFF. The CDR3 bases are TGTGCCAGCACCAGGACAGGGGTTGTCACTGAAGCTTTCTTT.